The 26 T cell receptor beta chains in this list originate from one sample, sequenced in a study of T cells in Graves' hyperthyroidism and ophthalmopathy. Using RNA transcripts as the source, TCR beta CDR3 regions were amplified. In the first-round RT-PCR of the TCR CDR3, the HTBI primer set was used. TCRdb processed the multiplex PCR reads anew with MiXCR; each CDR3 protein has one entry. The sample lists over 250,000 distinct CDR3 sequences; roughly 13% were seen once. Sequences were obtained from blood. These receptors originate from a woman in her 40s with Graves' ophthalmopathy.

A few counts support this clonotype. CDR3 residues: CASSSRGLAGETQYF. The DNA for the CDR3 is TGTGCCAGCAGCTCGCGTGGACTAGCGGGAGAGACCCAGTACTTC. V and J are TRBV3-1 and TRBJ2-5; 11 nucleotides agree with TRBD2. The V and J ends lost 5 bases and 4 bases, in that order; junction bases with no gene match: 6. The CDR3 sequence is 15 residues long. Germline V gene sequence: CDR1 LGHDT, CDR2 YNNKEL (reference sequence).

The chain uses TRBV20-1 and TRBJ1-1; 9 bases agree with TRBD1. CDR1 and CDR2 (germline): DFQATT, SNEGSKA (reference sequence). V shed 2 bases, J shed 7 bases, and the junction held 8 bases outside the gene matches. CDR3 size: 14 residues. This chain's CDR3 is CSARRTRQGVEAFF. For the CDR3, the DNA is TGCAGTGCTAGACGAACCCGACAGGGGGTTGAAGCTTTCTTT.

This clonotype was counted ten times or more. The chain combines TRBV11-2 with TRBJ2-5; the D gene is possibly TRBD1 (6 bases). Looked up from germline, CDR1 is SGHAT and CDR2 is FQNNGV. The CDR3 is 13 residues long. V was cut by 4 bases and J by 5 bases, with 11 bases left in between. The CDR3: CASSSGAWETQYF. The CDR3 coding sequence is TGTGCCAGCAGCTCAGGGGCTTGGGAGACCCAGTACTTC.

This clonotype was observed at least ten times. The chain is built from TRBV20-1 and TRBJ2-1; 7 bases map to TRBD2. Trimming removed 0 bases from V and 2 bases from J; junction bases left unmatched: 7. Germline V lookup: CDR1 DFQATT, CDR2 SNEGSKA (reference sequence). CDR3 length: 16 amino acids. As DNA, the CDR3 is TGCAGTGCTAGAGATCGGAGGGGAGGGACCTACAATGAGCAGTTCTTC. The encoded protein is CSARDRRGGTYNEQFF.

This clonotype was detected many times. This chain connects TRBV3-1 to TRBJ2-1; no clear D. The V and J ends lost 0 bases and 8 bases respectively, with 5 bases between them. Germline V gene data show CDR1 as LGHDT and CDR2 as YNNKEL (reference sequence). The CDR3 is 12 amino acids. The CDR3 DNA reads as TGTGCCAGCAGCCAAGAAATAGATGAGCAGTTCTTC. Its protein product is CASSQEIDEQFF.

This clonotype was found many times. The V call is TRBV5-1, the J call TRBJ1-1; D is undetermined. Between the trimmed V and J ends, which lost 6 bases and 1 base, there was a span of 7 bases. Germline CDR1 SGHRS, CDR2 YFSETQ. This CDR3 contains 12 residues. In DNA, the CDR3 is TGCGCCAGCATAGGTTCGAACACTGAAGCTTTCTTT. Translating gives CASIGSNTEAFF.

The genes are TRBV18 and TRBJ1-6; 7 positions match TRBD1. Per germline, CDR1 KGHSH and CDR2 LQKENI. J lost 8 bases, V lost 3 bases, and 7 bases had no gene match. The CDR3 consists of 15 residues. The chain's CDR3 is CASSPRQGDDSPLHF. The CDR3 DNA reads as TGTGCCAGCTCACCCCGACAGGGAGACGATTCACCCCTCCACTTT.

The chain carries TRBV7-6 and TRBJ2-1; 9 bases line up with TRBD1. The germline CDR1 and CDR2 sequences are SGHVS and FNYEAQ. The CDR3 contains 15 residues. V lost 6 bases to trimming and J lost 6 bases; unmatched junction nucleotides: 9. CDR3 sequence: CASRTPGQGGNEQFF. In nucleotides, the CDR3 is TGTGCCAGCAGAACCCCGGGACAGGGAGGCAATGAGCAGTTCTTC.

Many counts were recorded for this clonotype. V usage is TRBV11-1 and J usage is TRBJ2-1; TRBD2 aligns across 9 bases. The CDR3 is 16 amino acids. V gave up 4 bases and J gave up 0 bases; unmatched junction bases: 4. From germline, CDR1 is SGHAT and CDR2 FQDESV (reference sequence). The CDR3 region has the DNA TGTGCCAGCAGCTCGAGAGCGGGAGGCTCCTACAATGAGCAGTTCTTC. It specifies CASSSRAGGSYNEQFF.

This clonotype turned up a few times. The J gene is TRBJ2-7, the V gene TRBV10-2, with TRBD2 matching 11 bases. Germline assignment: CDR1 WSHSY and CDR2 SAAADI. The J segment lost 6 bases and the V segment lost 6 bases, leaving 10 bases of the junction unmatched. The CDR3 is 15 residues long. CDR3 region: CASRTSGSVDGEQYF. The CDR3 DNA sequence: TGCGCCAGCAGAACTAGCGGGAGCGTTGATGGCGAGCAGTACTTC.

The J gene is TRBJ1-5, the V gene TRBV20-1, with D possibly being TRBD1 (5 bases). The ends were cut back, 0 bases at V and 6 bases at J, with 24 bases in the middle. The CDR3 covers 18 residues. Germline values: CDR1 DFQATT, CDR2 SNEGSKA (reference sequence). DNA for the CDR3: TGCAGTGCTAGAGACCCGTGGGTTGGGCAGGGTGAAGGTCAGCCCCAGCATTTT. This sequence encodes CSARDPWVGQGEGQPQHF.

This clonotype was recorded a few times. V usage is TRBV28 and J usage is TRBJ1-3; no clear D gene. The germline gives CDR1 MDHEN, CDR2 SYDVKM. The CDR3 totals 15 residues. V gave up 6 bases and J gave up 0 bases, with 12 bases separating them. The CDR3, as DNA: TGTGCCAGCAGCCGAATTTCCGTCTCTGGAAACACCATATATTTT. It yields the protein CASSRISVSGNTIYF. Full variable domain (missing parts from reference TRBV28 and TRBJ1-3): DVKVTQSSRYLVKRTGEKVFLECVQDMDHENMFWYRQDPGLGLRLIYFSYDVKMKEKGDIPEGYSVSREKKERFSLILESASTNQTSMYLCASSRISVSGNTIYFGEGSWLTVV.

This clonotype was seen a few times. This chain links TRBV18 with TRBJ2-7; 7 nucleotides match TRBD2. The junction had 7 bases not matched to a gene; V was cut back by 0 bases and J by 2 bases. Germline values: CDR1 KGHSH, CDR2 LQKENI. The CDR3 covers 16 residues. CDR3 sequence reads: CASSPPPREAAYEQYF. In DNA, the CDR3 is TGTGCCAGCTCACCACCGCCCCGGGAGGCGGCCTACGAGCAGTACTTC.

There are many counts of this clonotype. The chain has TRBV6-1 and TRBJ1-5; 7 bases map to TRBD1. The CDR3 contains 15 residues. V lost 2 bases and J lost 4; bases outside the gene matches: 5. Germline loops: CDR1 MNHNS, CDR2 SASEGT. The CDR3 DNA reads TGTGCCAGCAGTGAAAACAGGGGATCGAATCAGCCCCAGCATTTT. This sequence encodes CASSENRGSNQPQHF.

The J gene is TRBJ2-7, the V gene TRBV20-1; D unclear. Trimming took 4 bases from V and 3 from J, leaving 16 bases between them. CDR3 length: 14 residues. Germline-derived CDR1 and CDR2 are DFQATT and SNEGSKA (reference sequence). CDR3 loop: CSATRRVDFYEQYF. The CDR3, as DNA: TGCAGTGCTACTCGGAGAGTCGACTTCTACGAGCAGTACTTC.

This clonotype was counted once. A single base separates this from a much larger clone, so it may be a read error. V and J are TRBV24-1 and TRBJ2-1; a possible D gene is TRBD2 (6 bases). Between the trimmed V and J ends, which lost 7 bases and 4 bases, there was a span of 16 bases. The germline V gene has CDR1 KGHDR and CDR2 SFDVKD. This CDR3 is built from 15 residues. DNA for the CDR3: TGTGCCACCAGAGGAGGGGAAGGGCCGTACAATGAGCAGTTCTTC. Encoded protein: CATRGGEGPYNEQFF.

The table lists this clonotype with a count of one. The CDR3 nucleotides are TGTGCCAGCAGTTTATCGTCAGGGACTAGCGGGAGTGGGACCCAGTACTTC. Protein: CASSLSSGTSGSGTQYF. The chain is built from TRBV28 and TRBJ2-5; TRBD2 agrees at 14 bases. CDR3 length: 17 amino acids. Looked up from germline, CDR1 is MDHEN and CDR2 is SYDVKM. After removal of 1 base from V and 7 bases from J, the junction contained 8 bases not matched to a gene. Looking up the rest from reference TRBV28 and TRBJ2-5 gives the full variable domain: DVKVTQSSRYLVKRTGEKVFLECVQDMDHENMFWYRQDPGLGLRLIYFSYDVKMKEKGDIPEGYSVSREKKERFSLILESASTNQTSMYLCASSLSSGTSGSGTQYFGPGTRLLVL.

The table lists this clonotype with many counts. The V gene is TRBV6-1, the J gene TRBJ1-5; the D is unclear. CDR3 length: 13 amino acids. Germline V gene sequence: CDR1 MNHNS, CDR2 SASEGT. V gave up 6 bases and J gave up 2 bases, with 8 bases separating them. The CDR3 reads CASRVSRNQPQHF. The CDR3 region has the DNA TGTGCCAGCAGGGTGAGCCGCAATCAGCCCCAGCATTTT.

The chain has TRBV5-1 and TRBJ2-1, with 9 bases matching TRBD2. V lost 2 bases and J lost 1; bases outside the gene matches: 7. Germline CDR1 SGHRS, CDR2 YFSETQ. There are 17 residues in the CDR3. DNA for the CDR3: TGCGCCAGCAGCTTTATCCTAGCGGGGAGGTCCTACAATGAGCAGTTCTTC. As protein: CASSFILAGRSYNEQFF.

This clonotype came up many times. The J gene is TRBJ1-3, the V gene TRBV11-2; D is uncertain. The CDR3 runs 14 residues. Trimming removed 5 bases from V and 0 bases from J, with 8 bases in between. Germline V gene data show CDR1 as SGHAT and CDR2 as FQNNGV. CDR3 in DNA: TGTGCCAGCAGCGACGATTACTCTGGAAACACCATATATTTT. Its protein is CASSDDYSGNTIYF.

This clonotype was seen only a few times. The chain links TRBV3-1 to TRBJ2-7; 10 positions agree with TRBD1. Per germline, CDR1 LGHDT and CDR2 YNNKEL (reference sequence). V lost 3 bases to trimming and J lost 9 bases; unmatched junction nucleotides: 11. The CDR3 is 15 residues long. The DNA of the CDR3 is TGTGCCAGCAGCCAGCTGGGACAGGGGAAATCGAGGCAGTACTTC. It yields the protein CASSQLGQGKSRQYF.

This clonotype was seen repeatedly, ten times or more. CDR3 bases: TGTGCCAGCAGCTCAGCGATCCGGGACCCCAGCTCCTACGAGCAGTACTTC. Protein sequence: CASSSAIRDPSSYEQYF. The V and J genes are TRBV7-9 and TRBJ2-7; D may correspond to TRBD1 or TRBD2 (5 bases each). The V end lost 4 bases, the J end lost 0 bases, and 19 bases lay between the germline ends. The CDR3 totals 17 residues. CDR1 is SEHNR, CDR2 FQNEAQ, per germline (reference sequence).

This clonotype turned up a few times. V and J are TRBV20-1 and TRBJ2-7; D perhaps matches TRBD2 (5 bases). Germline V gene sequence: CDR1 DFQATT, CDR2 SNEGSKA (reference sequence). Trimming took off 3 bases at V and 6 bases at J, with 21 bases between the two ends. The CDR3 consists of 15 residues. The DNA for the CDR3 is TGCAGTGCTAGCCTCCTGACGGCGGGCGGCTCCGAGCAGTACTTC. This encodes CSASLLTAGGSEQYF.

This clonotype came up once. The chain carries TRBV9 and TRBJ2-1, with 8 bases aligning to TRBD2. There are 15 residues in the CDR3. The ends lost 0 bases at V and 9 bases at J; junction bases unmatched: 8. CDR1 and CDR2 from the germline V gene are SGDLS and YYNGEE. The CDR3 here is CASSVGPGGPIEQFF. CDR3 sequence (DNA): TGTGCCAGCAGCGTAGGTCCGGGAGGGCCAATTGAGCAGTTCTTC. The variable domain in full, completed from reference TRBV9 and TRBJ2-1, reads DSGVTQTPKHLITATGQRVTLRCSPRSGDLSVYWYQQSLDQGLQFLIQYYNGEERAKGNILERFSAQQFPDLHSELNLSSLELGDSALYFCASSVGPGGPIEQFFGPGTRLTVL.

This clonotype occurred many times. The chain recombines TRBV2 with TRBJ2-7; 9 bases map to TRBD1. In germline, CDR1 is SNHLY, CDR2 FYNNEI. V gave up 6 bases and J gave up 5 bases; unmatched junction bases: 26. This CDR3 is built from 20 residues. The chain's CDR3 is CASRGLSDRGGFGTYNEQYF. The CDR3 DNA sequence: TGTGCCAGCAGAGGCCTTTCAGACAGGGGGGGCTTCGGAACCTATAACGAGCAGTACTTC.

This clonotype was seen ten or more times. The chain has TRBV5-8 and TRBJ2-7; 7 nucleotides line up with TRBD1. V dropped 5 bases and J dropped 3; count of bases not matched to a gene: 11. Germline CDR1 reads SGHTS; CDR2 reads YDEGEE. The CDR3 is made up of 15 amino acids. CDR3 protein: CASSRPGQLFYEQYF. The CDR3 region has the DNA TGTGCCAGCAGTCGTCCGGGACAGCTTTTCTACGAGCAGTACTTC.